The clone carrying this T cell receptor beta chain was counted a single time. The germline V gene encodes CDR1 SGHNT and CDR2 YENEEA. This CDR3 spans 19 amino acids. J gave up 3 bases and V 0 bases, and 16 bases lay outside the gene matches. This sample was taken from a study of blood T cell repertoires in COVID-19. Overall study context: In each case, the material was cDNA or gDNA derived from T cells, B-cell-depleted T cells, or PBMCs.

Authors' data handling: Amplification from reference gene primers served as the basis for estimated nucleated cell counts. Clones were sequenced by immunoSEQ multiplex PCR, and TCRdb holds only the in-frame ones, with some missing. V and J calls and clone size are those listed in that table; D and trimming were worked out from the DNA. The sample gives tens of thousands of clones, 85% to 90% of which show up once; under 9.5% is in the top ten. This chain joins TRBV11-3 and TRBJ2-7, with TRBD1 matching 8 bases. What was sequenced was peripheral blood. The receptor comes from a human donor with active COVID-19. The donor label of this sample is uncertain. The CDR3 reads CASSLDPPGGAPGSYEQYF. Written as DNA, the CDR3 is TGTGCCAGCAGCTTAGATCCCCCAGGGGGCGCTCCTGGGAGCTACGAGCAGTACTTC.